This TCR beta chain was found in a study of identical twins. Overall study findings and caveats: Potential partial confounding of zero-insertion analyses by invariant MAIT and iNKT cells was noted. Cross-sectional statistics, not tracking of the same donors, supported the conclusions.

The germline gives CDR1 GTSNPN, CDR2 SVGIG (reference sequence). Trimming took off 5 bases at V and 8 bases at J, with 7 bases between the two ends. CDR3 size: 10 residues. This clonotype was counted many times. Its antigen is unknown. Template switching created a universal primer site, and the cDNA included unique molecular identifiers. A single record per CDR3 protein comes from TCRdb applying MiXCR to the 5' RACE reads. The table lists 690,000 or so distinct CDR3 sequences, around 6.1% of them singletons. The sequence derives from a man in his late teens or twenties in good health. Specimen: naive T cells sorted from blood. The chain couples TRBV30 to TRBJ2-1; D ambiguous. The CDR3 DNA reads TGTGCCTGGGGAGCTCATGAGCAGTTCTTC. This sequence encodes CAWGAHEQFF.